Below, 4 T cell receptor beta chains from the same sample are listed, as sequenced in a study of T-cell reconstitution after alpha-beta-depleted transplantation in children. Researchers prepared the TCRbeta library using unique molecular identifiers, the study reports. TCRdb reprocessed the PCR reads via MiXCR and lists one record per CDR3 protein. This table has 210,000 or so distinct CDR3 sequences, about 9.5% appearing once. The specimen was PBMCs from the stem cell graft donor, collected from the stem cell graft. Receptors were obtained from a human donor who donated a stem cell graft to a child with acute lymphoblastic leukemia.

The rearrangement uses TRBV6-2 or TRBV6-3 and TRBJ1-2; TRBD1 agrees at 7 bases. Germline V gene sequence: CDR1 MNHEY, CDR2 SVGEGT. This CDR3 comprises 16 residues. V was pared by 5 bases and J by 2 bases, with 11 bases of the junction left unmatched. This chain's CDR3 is CASSQTSTGTNYGYTF. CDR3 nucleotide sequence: TGTGCCAGCAGTCAGACGTCGACAGGGACGAACTATGGCTACACCTTC.

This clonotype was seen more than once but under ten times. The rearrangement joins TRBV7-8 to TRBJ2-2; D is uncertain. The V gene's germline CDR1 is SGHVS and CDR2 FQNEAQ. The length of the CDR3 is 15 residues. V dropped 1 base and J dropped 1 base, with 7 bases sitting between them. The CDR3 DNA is TGTGCCAGCAGCTTAGAATGGGGGAACACCGGGGAGCTGTTTTTT. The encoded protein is CASSLEWGNTGELFF.

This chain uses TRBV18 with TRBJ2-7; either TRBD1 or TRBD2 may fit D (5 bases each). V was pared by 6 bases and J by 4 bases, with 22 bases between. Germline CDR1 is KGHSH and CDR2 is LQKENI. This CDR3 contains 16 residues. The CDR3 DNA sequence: TGTGCCAGCTCTACCCTAAAAGGGTGGGGACCTTACGAGCAGTACTTC. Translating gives CASSTLKGWGPYEQYF.

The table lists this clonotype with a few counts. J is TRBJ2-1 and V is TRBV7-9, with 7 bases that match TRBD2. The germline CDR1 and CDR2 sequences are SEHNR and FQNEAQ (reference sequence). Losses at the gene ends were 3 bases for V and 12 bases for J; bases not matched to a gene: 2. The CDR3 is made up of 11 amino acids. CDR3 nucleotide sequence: TGTGCCAGCAGCTTTGGGGAGGGGCAGTTCTTC. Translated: CASSFGEGQFF.